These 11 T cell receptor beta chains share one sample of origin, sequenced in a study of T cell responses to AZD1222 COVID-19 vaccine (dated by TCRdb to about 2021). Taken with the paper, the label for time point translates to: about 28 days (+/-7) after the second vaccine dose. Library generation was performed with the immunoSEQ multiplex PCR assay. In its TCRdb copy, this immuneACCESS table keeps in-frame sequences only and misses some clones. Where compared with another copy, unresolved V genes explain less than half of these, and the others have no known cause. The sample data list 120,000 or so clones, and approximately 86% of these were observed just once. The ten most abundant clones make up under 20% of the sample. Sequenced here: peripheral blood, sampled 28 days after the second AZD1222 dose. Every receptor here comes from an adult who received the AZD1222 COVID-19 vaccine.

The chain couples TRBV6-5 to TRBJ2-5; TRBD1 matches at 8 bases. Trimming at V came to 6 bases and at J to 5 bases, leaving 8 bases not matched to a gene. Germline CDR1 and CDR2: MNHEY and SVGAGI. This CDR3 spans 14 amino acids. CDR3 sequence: CASSQGALGETQYF. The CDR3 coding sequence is TGTGCCAGCAGCCAGGGGGCTTTGGGGGAGACCCAGTACTTC.

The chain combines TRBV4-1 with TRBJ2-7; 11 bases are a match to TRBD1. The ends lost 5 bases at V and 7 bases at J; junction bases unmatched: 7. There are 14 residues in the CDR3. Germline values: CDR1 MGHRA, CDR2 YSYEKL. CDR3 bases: TGCGCCAGCAGCTGGACAGGGGGCGCGGGGGAGCAGTACTTC. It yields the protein CASSWTGGAGEQYF.

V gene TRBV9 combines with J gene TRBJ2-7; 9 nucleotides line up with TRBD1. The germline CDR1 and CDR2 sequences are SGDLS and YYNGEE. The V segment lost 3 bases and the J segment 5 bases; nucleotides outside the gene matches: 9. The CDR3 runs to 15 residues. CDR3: CASSARQGVLDEQYF. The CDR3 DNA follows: TGTGCCAGCAGCGCCCGACAGGGGGTCCTAGACGAGCAGTACTTC.

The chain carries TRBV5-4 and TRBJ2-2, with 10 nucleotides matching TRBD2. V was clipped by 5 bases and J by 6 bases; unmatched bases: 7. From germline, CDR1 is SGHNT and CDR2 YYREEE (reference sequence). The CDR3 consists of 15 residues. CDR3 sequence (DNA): TGTGCCAGCAGTTCTGCCGGGACTAGCGCCGGGGAGCTGTTTTTT. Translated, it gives CASSSAGTSAGELFF.

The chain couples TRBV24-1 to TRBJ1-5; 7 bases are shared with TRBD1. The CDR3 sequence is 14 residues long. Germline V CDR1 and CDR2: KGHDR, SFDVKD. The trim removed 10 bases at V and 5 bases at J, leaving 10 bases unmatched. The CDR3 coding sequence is TGTGCCACATCGACAGGGAACCCGTATCAGCCCCAGCATTTT. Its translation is CATSTGNPYQPQHF.

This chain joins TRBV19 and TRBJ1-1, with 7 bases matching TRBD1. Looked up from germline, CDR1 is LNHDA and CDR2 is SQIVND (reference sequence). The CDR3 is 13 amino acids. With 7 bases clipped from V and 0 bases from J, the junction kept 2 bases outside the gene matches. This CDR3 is CASKQGMNTEAFF. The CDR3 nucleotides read TGTGCCAGTAAACAGGGGATGAACACTGAAGCTTTCTTT.

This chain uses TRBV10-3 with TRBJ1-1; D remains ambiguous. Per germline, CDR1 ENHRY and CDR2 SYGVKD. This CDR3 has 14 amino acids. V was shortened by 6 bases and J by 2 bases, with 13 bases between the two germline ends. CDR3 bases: TGTGCCATCAGACCGGTAGGTGGCAACACTGAAGCTTTCTTT. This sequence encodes CAIRPVGGNTEAFF.

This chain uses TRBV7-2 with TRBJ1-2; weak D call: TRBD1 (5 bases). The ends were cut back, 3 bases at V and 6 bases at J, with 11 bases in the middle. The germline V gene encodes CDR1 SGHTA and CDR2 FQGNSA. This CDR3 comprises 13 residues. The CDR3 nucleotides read TGTGCCAGCAGCTTTGACAGACAGAATGGCTACACCTTC. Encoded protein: CASSFDRQNGYTF.

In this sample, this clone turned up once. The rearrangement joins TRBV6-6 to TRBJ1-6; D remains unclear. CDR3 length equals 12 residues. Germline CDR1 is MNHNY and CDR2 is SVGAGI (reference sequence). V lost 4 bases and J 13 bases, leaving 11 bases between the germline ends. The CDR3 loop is CASSSSDNPLHF. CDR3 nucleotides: TGTGCCAGCAGTTCCTCCGACAATCCCCTCCACTTT.

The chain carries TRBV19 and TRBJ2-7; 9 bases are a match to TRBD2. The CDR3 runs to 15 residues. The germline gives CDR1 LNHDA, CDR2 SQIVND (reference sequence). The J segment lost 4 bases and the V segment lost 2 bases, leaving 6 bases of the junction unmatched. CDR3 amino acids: CASSITAAGGYEQYF. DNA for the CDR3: TGTGCCAGTAGTATAACCGCAGCGGGAGGTTACGAGCAGTACTTC.

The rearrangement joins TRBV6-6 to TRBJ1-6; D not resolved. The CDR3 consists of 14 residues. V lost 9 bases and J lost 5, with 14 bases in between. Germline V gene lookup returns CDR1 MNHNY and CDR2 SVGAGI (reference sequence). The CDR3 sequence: CASRFPADNSPLHF. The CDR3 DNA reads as TGTGCCAGTAGGTTTCCAGCCGATAATTCACCCCTCCACTTT.